This paragraph covers one T cell receptor beta chain sequence. The sample originates from a study of blood T cell repertoires in COVID-19. As for the study in general: COVID-19 samples, acute and convalescent, were from the United States, Italy and Spain. Nucleic acid was either cDNA or gDNA, and it came from T cells, B-cell-depleted T cells, or PBMCs.

Original handling: Amplification of reference gene primers provided the estimated nucleated cell counts. Assay used: immunoSEQ multiplex PCR; TCRdb lists only in-frame clones, some missing. The V and J calls and the clone size are those of that table, but D and trimming were determined from the DNA. Among under 200,000 clones listed, 65% to 90% were seen once. The CDR3 length is 14 residues. Trimming removed 2 bases at V and 0 bases at J, with 5 bases between. Per germline, CDR1 SEHNR and CDR2 FQNEAQ (reference sequence). The TCR sequence derives from a man aged 60-69 years with acute or convalescent COVID-19. Sample: peripheral blood. The V gene is TRBV7-9, the J gene TRBJ2-4; D ambiguous. The CDR3 loop reads CASSLSSAKNIQYF. The DNA of the CDR3 is TGTGCCAGCAGCTTATCTTCAGCCAAAAACATTCAGTACTTC. Full variable domain (missing parts from reference TRBV7-9 and TRBJ2-4): DTGVSQNPRHKITKRGQNVTFRCDPISEHNRLYWYRQTLGQGPEFLTYFQNEAQLEKSRLLSDRFSAERPKGSFSTLEIQRTEQGDSAMYLCASSLSSAKNIQYFGAGTRLSVL.